The next 13 T cell receptor beta chains were all read from a single sample in a study of blood T cells in healthy people across ages. A second PCR, run for about 7 to 11 cycles, used a sample-barcoded 5' primer plus a J-beta primer mix. TCRdb reanalysed the 5' RACE reads using MiXCR and keeps one entry per CDR3 protein. The data show hundreds of thousands of distinct CDR3 sequences, with about a quarter seen just once and less than 3.5% held by the top ten. This sample was also put to use in a study of T cells of mothers and their children.

The specimen was blood. The receptors come from a boy aged 5-17 years in good health.

CDR3: CARPTTGTVNTEAFF. CDR3 in DNA: TGTGCCAGACCGACTACCGGGACTGTGAACACTGAAGCTTTCTTT. The chain carries TRBV19 and TRBJ1-1; a weak D match, TRBD1 (5 bases). The CDR3 length is 15 residues. V lost 9 bases and J 0 bases, leaving 17 bases between the germline ends. Germline V gives CDR1 LNHDA, CDR2 SQIVND (reference sequence). The full variable domain, rest sourced from reference TRBV19 and TRBJ1-1, is DGGITQSPKYLFRKEGQNVTLSCEQNLNHDAMYWYRQDPGQGLRLIYYSQIVNDFQKGDIAEGYSVSREKKESFPLTVTSAQKNPTAFYLCARPTTGTVNTEAFFGQGTRLTVV.

In regard to this clonotype: An end of the junction differs from the germline gene, which may be a read error. The J gene is TRBJ2-5, the V gene TRBV2; D is unclear. The germline V gene encodes CDR1 SNHLY and CDR2 FYNNEI. The CDR3 extends over 11 amino acids. As DNA, the CDR3 is TGTACCAGCAGTCCTGGAGAGACCCAGTACTTC. Amino acids: CTSSPGETQYF. Combining the CDR3 with reference TRBV2 and TRBJ2-5 gives the whole variable domain EPEVTQTPSHQVTQMGQEVILRCVPISNHLYFYWYRQILGQKVEFLVSFYNNEISEKSEIFDDQFSVERPDGSNFTLKIRSTKLEDSAMYFCTSSPGETQYFGPGTRLLVL.

This chain connects TRBV12-3 or TRBV12-4 to TRBJ1-2; TRBD1 might be the D (5 bases). The CDR3 is 16 amino acids. V lost 4 bases to trimming and J lost 4 bases, with 19 bases between them. CDR3: CASSSGRRPQTYGYTF. The CDR3 nucleotides read TGTGCCAGCAGTTCAGGGAGACGGCCTCAAACCTATGGCTACACCTTC.

The chain combines TRBV7-9 with TRBJ1-1; the D gene is possibly TRBD1 (5 bases). Per germline, CDR1 SEHNR and CDR2 FQNEAQ (reference sequence). The germline V and J ends were trimmed by 9 bases and 2 bases, with 13 bases remaining between them. The CDR3 consists of 13 residues. The CDR3 reads CASELTGNTEAFF. Here the CDR3 DNA reads TGTGCCAGTGAACTTACAGGTAACACTGAAGCTTTCTTT.

The rearrangement uses TRBV30 and TRBJ2-5; D is possibly TRBD1 (6 bases). Germline CDR1 is GTSNPN and CDR2 is SVGIG (reference sequence). V lost 7 bases, J lost 1 base, and 16 bases lay in between. This CDR3 is 14 amino acids long. CDR3 nucleotides: TGTGCCTACCTTCGGCCAGGGGCCCAAGAGACCCAGTACTTC. This translates into CAYLRPGAQETQYF.

This clonotype was seen more than once but under ten times. The CDR3 reads CASSYSRGRGTDTQYF. In DNA, the CDR3 is TGTGCCAGCAGTTACTCGAGGGGGAGAGGCACAGATACGCAGTATTTT. The chain carries TRBV6-5 and TRBJ2-3, with TRBD1 as a possible D gene (6 bases). V was clipped by 0 bases and J by 1 base, with 11 bases between them. Per germline, CDR1 MNHEY and CDR2 SVGAGI. The CDR3 has 16 residues.

The V and J genes are TRBV7-7 and TRBJ2-5, with D unresolved. The CDR3 covers 14 residues. Trimming removed 5 bases from V and 4 bases from J, with 14 bases in between. CDR1 and CDR2 (germline): SSHAT, FNYEAQ (reference sequence). This CDR3 reads CASSTYLESETQYF. The CDR3 DNA is TGTGCCAGCAGCACCTACCTAGAGTCAGAGACCCAGTACTTC.

This clonotype showed up just a few times. The CDR3 reads CAISESKGKETQYF. CDR3 DNA: TGTGCCATCAGTGAGTCGAAAGGGAAGGAGACCCAGTACTTC. This sequence joins TRBV10-3 and TRBJ2-5, with D unclear. The ends were cut back, 0 bases at V and 5 bases at J, with 10 bases in the middle. The CDR3 extends over 14 amino acids. Germline lookup yields CDR1 ENHRY and CDR2 SYGVKD.

The chain joins TRBV12-3 or TRBV12-4 to TRBJ2-1; D is unresolved. The J call may be incorrect, as the DNA end agrees better with TRBJ2-7. This CDR3 has 14 amino acids. The CDR3 bases are TGTGCCAGCAGTTTGGGCAGGTTCCGCCTCGAGCAGTACTTC. Its protein is CASSLGRFRLEQYF.

This clonotype turned up a few times. V usage is TRBV24-1 and J usage is TRBJ2-5; 12 bases are shared with TRBD2. In germline, CDR1 is KGHDR, CDR2 SFDVKD. CDR3 length equals 15 residues. Germline trimming cut 4 bases from V and 10 bases from J; bases unmatched to any gene: 9. CDR3 sequence reads: CATSDGRLAGVGQYF. CDR3 DNA: TGTGCCACCAGTGACGGCCGACTAGCGGGGGTGGGCCAGTACTTC.

This clonotype was seen only a few times. Mismatch with germline at one junction end may stem from a read error. CDR3 amino acids: CASSARDRGRDYGCTF. CDR3 DNA: TGTGCCAGCAGCGCTAGGGACAGGGGGCGCGACTATGGCTGCACCTTC. V usage is TRBV9 and J usage is TRBJ1-2; 12 bases agree with TRBD1. Germline V CDR1 and CDR2: SGDLS, YYNGEE. The CDR3 runs to 16 residues.

This clonotype has a handful of counts. The chain uses TRBV5-1 and TRBJ2-1; D is ambiguous. This CDR3 comprises 17 residues. The V end was cut by 4 bases, the J end by 0 bases, with 17 bases between. Germline CDR1 reads SGHRS; CDR2 reads YFSETQ. In DNA form, the CDR3 reads TGCGCCAGCAGCCTATCCGGGCCCCCTAGCTCCTACAATGAGCAGTTCTTC. Protein sequence: CASSLSGPPSSYNEQFF.

This clonotype was counted a few times. The CDR3 spells CASTADGGGEETQYF. For the CDR3, the DNA is TGTGCCAGCACCGCAGACGGCGGGGGGGAAGAGACCCAGTACTTC. This chain links TRBV2 with TRBJ2-5; 9 bases align to TRBD2. The V segment lost 7 bases and the J segment 3 bases; nucleotides outside the gene matches: 9. The length of the CDR3 is 15 residues. From germline, CDR1 is SNHLY and CDR2 FYNNEI.